This T cell receptor beta chain was identified in a study of T-cell memory formation after mild COVID-19. Overall study context: Among the donors, TCR clusters were largely specific to each donor.

TCRdb used MiXCR to reprocess the 5' RACE reads, holding one entry per CDR3 protein. The repertoire holds around 140,000 distinct CDR3 sequences, 5.5% to 7% seen once, with 2% to 2.5% in the top ten. General study findings and limits: Later expanders leaned toward CD4+, whereas clones contracting from day 15 to 85 were balanced CD4/CD8. Some responding clones appeared in pre-infection memory, suggesting cross-reactive memory joined. CM and EM subsets held most contracting CD4+ clones; EMRA held CD8+ ones.

The CDR3 spans 16 residues. Germline V gene lookup returns CDR1 SGDLS and CDR2 YYNGEE. V was shortened by 2 bases and J by 2 bases, with 16 bases between the two germline ends. To note about this clonotype: The antigen is undetermined.

The rearrangement joins TRBV9 to TRBJ1-1, with D maybe TRBD1 (6 bases). Source material: PBMCs or a T cell subset sorted from them (not recorded which). The sequence was obtained from an adult woman who had mild COVID-19 (a few samples of this study predate the infection). Cell type and time point are not known. The CDR3 loop is CASSVEGGGGNTEAFF. For the CDR3, the DNA is TGTGCCAGCAGCGTGGAAGGGGGGGGAGGAAACACTGAAGCTTTCTTT.